Listed below are T cell receptor beta chains from one sample, sequenced in a study of a mutant IDH1 vaccine in newly diagnosed glioma. Some clones are missing from TCRdb's copy, which holds only in-frame ones; the method was immunoSEQ multiplex PCR. The sample comprises 90,000 to 100,000 clones, roughly 89% of which are singletons, and approximately 0.58% rests with the top ten. The sample consisted of PBMCs, taken from a glioma patient treated with radiotherapy, temozolomide or both. Receptor source: a woman aged 50 to 60 with glioma. The CDR3 runs from the conserved cysteine through the conserved F or W. The order of the fields is D gene, V gene, J gene, clone size, CDR3 protein, CDR3 DNA. The D gene is left open where the match is weak. Size is stated for part of the rows, as once, few or many counts, or as a class when the clone is expanded.

D gene: TRBD2
V gene: TRBV18
J gene: TRBJ2-1
clone size: once
CDR3 protein: CASSPRGLAGARRSYNEQFF
CDR3 DNA: TGTGCCAGCTCACCAAGGGGACTAGCGGGGGCAAGGAGGTCCTACAATGAGCAGTTCTTC

D gene: .
V gene: TRBV5-4
J gene: TRBJ2-3
clone size: .
CDR3 protein: CASSTRGGPDTQYF
CDR3 DNA: TGTGCCAGCAGCACCCGCGGTGGCCCAGATACGCAGTATTTT

D gene: .
V gene: TRBV5-1
J gene: TRBJ1-4
clone size: .
CDR3 protein: CASSGQATNEKLFF
CDR3 DNA: TGCGCCAGCTCAGGCCAGGCAACTAATGAAAAACTGTTTTTT

D gene: .
V gene: TRBV28
J gene: TRBJ2-7
clone size: once
CDR3 protein: CASGGILYEQYF
CDR3 DNA: TGTGCCAGCGGGGGGATCCTCTACGAGCAGTACTTC

D gene: .
V gene: TRBV19
J gene: TRBJ2-5
clone size: .
CDR3 protein: CASSRAFQETQYF
CDR3 DNA: TGTGCCAGTAGTCGAGCTTTTCAAGAGACCCAGTACTTC

D gene: .
V gene: TRBV5-8
J gene: TRBJ2-1
clone size: .
CDR3 protein: CASSLRGRSGGWEQFF
CDR3 DNA: TGTGCCAGCAGCTTGAGGGGCAGGTCCGGGGGTTGGGAGCAGTTCTTC

D gene: .
V gene: TRBV9
J gene: TRBJ1-1
clone size: few
CDR3 protein: CASSVGHGNLNTEAFF
CDR3 DNA: TGTGCCAGCAGCGTAGGTCATGGGAATTTGAACACTGAAGCTTTCTTT

D gene: TRBD1
V gene: TRBV4-1
J gene: TRBJ1-2
clone size: .
CDR3 protein: CASSLTESTGKKNGYTF
CDR3 DNA: TGCGCCAGCAGCCTTACCGAGTCGACAGGGAAAAAGAATGGCTACACCTTC

D gene: .
V gene: TRBV19
J gene: TRBJ2-3
clone size: .
CDR3 protein: CASSIVSSTDTQYF
CDR3 DNA: TGTGCCAGTAGTATAGTCTCAAGCACAGATACGCAGTATTTT

D gene: TRBD1
V gene: TRBV30
J gene: TRBJ1-2
clone size: .
CDR3 protein: CAWRRDRPYGYTF
CDR3 DNA: TGTGCCTGGAGGCGGGACAGGCCCTATGGCTACACCTTC

D gene: .
V gene: TRBV18
J gene: TRBJ2-5
clone size: .
CDR3 protein: CASSLQETQYF
CDR3 DNA: TGTGCCAGCTCGCTCCAAGAGACCCAGTACTTC

D gene: TRBD1
V gene: TRBV7-6
J gene: TRBJ2-5
clone size: .
CDR3 protein: CASSATGVGGETQYF
CDR3 DNA: TGTGCCAGCAGCGCGACAGGGGTTGGGGGGGAGACCCAGTACTTC

D gene: .
V gene: TRBV2
J gene: TRBJ2-7
clone size: .
CDR3 protein: CASTLTSSYEQYF
CDR3 DNA: TGTGCCAGCACCCTGACTAGCTCCTACGAGCAGTACTTC

D gene: .
V gene: TRBV6-6
J gene: TRBJ2-5
clone size: .
CDR3 protein: CASSYGDPGTQYF
CDR3 DNA: TGTGCCAGCAGTTACGGGGACCCAGGGACCCAGTACTTC

D gene: .
V gene: TRBV7-6
J gene: TRBJ1-3
clone size: .
CDR3 protein: CASSLGTATGANTIYF
CDR3 DNA: TGTGCCAGCAGCTTAGGAACCGCGACAGGCGCAAACACCATATATTTT

D gene: TRBD2
V gene: TRBV18
J gene: TRBJ2-1
clone size: .
CDR3 protein: CASSKTGLVYNEQFF
CDR3 DNA: TGTGCCAGCTCAAAGACGGGACTAGTTTACAATGAGCAGTTCTTC

D gene: TRBD2
V gene: TRBV4-1
J gene: TRBJ2-5
clone size: .
CDR3 protein: CASSQGTGGETQYF
CDR3 DNA: TGCGCCAGCAGCCAAGGTACGGGAGGAGAGACCCAGTACTTC

D gene: .
V gene: TRBV6-6
J gene: TRBJ2-1
clone size: .
CDR3 protein: CASNPRASANNEQFF
CDR3 DNA: TGTGCCAGCAATCCTAGGGCTAGCGCGAACAATGAGCAGTTCTTC

D gene: .
V gene: TRBV5-1
J gene: TRBJ2-3
clone size: .
CDR3 protein: CASSSPRGPGTDTQYF
CDR3 DNA: TGCGCCAGCAGCTCCCCACGGGGGCCGGGCACAGATACGCAGTATTTT

D gene: .
V gene: TRBV27
J gene: TRBJ2-7
clone size: .
CDR3 protein: CASTSTYEQYF
CDR3 DNA: TGTGCCAGCACCAGTACCTACGAGCAGTACTTC

D gene: .
V gene: TRBV4-1
J gene: TRBJ2-1
clone size: .
CDR3 protein: CASSQTVGYNEQFF
CDR3 DNA: TGCGCCAGCAGCCAAACGGTGGGCTACAATGAGCAGTTCTTC

D gene: .
V gene: TRBV5-6
J gene: TRBJ2-1
clone size: .
CDR3 protein: CASSLESRPGEQFF
CDR3 DNA: TGTGCCAGCAGCTTGGAGTCCAGGCCCGGTGAGCAGTTCTTC

D gene: TRBD1
V gene: TRBV5-4
J gene: TRBJ2-5
clone size: .
CDR3 protein: CASSFLQGEETQYF
CDR3 DNA: TGTGCCAGCAGCTTTCTTCAGGGGGAAGAGACCCAGTACTTC

D gene: .
V gene: TRBV5-5
J gene: TRBJ2-2
clone size: once
CDR3 protein: CASWGQNTGELFF
CDR3 DNA: TGTGCCAGCTGGGGACAGAACACCGGGGAGCTGTTTTTT

D gene: TRBD1
V gene: TRBV7-9
J gene: TRBJ2-7
clone size: .
CDR3 protein: CASSTGTGVPYEQYF
CDR3 DNA: TGTGCCAGCAGCACCGGGACAGGCGTCCCCTACGAGCAGTACTTC

D gene: TRBD1
V gene: TRBV7-9
J gene: TRBJ2-7
clone size: .
CDR3 protein: CASSPTGSEQYF
CDR3 DNA: TGTGCCAGCAGCCCGACAGGGTCCGAGCAGTACTTC

D gene: .
V gene: TRBV6-5
J gene: TRBJ1-5
clone size: .
CDR3 protein: CASSDGYSNQPQHF
CDR3 DNA: TGTGCCAGCAGTGACGGATATAGCAATCAGCCCCAGCATTTT

D gene: TRBD1
V gene: TRBV7-3
J gene: TRBJ2-2
clone size: .
CDR3 protein: CASTSRQGAGELFF
CDR3 DNA: TGTGCCAGCACCTCGAGACAGGGCGCCGGGGAGCTGTTTTTT

D gene: TRBD1
V gene: TRBV7-6
J gene: TRBJ1-1
clone size: .
CDR3 protein: CASSLYTPGQRGTEAFF
CDR3 DNA: TGTGCCAGCAGCTTATATACCCCGGGACAGCGAGGCACTGAAGCTTTCTTT

D gene: TRBD1
V gene: TRBV9
J gene: TRBJ2-7
clone size: .
CDR3 protein: CASSPGTGGVYEQYF
CDR3 DNA: TGTGCCAGCAGCCCTGGGACAGGGGGCGTTTACGAGCAGTACTTC

D gene: .
V gene: TRBV5-1
J gene: TRBJ2-7
clone size: .
CDR3 protein: CASSRGGLLSSYEQYF
CDR3 DNA: TGCGCCAGCAGCAGGGGTGGACTTTTAAGCTCCTACGAGCAGTACTTC

D gene: .
V gene: TRBV7-2
J gene: TRBJ2-1
clone size: .
CDR3 protein: CASSPYTEQFF
CDR3 DNA: TGTGCCAGCAGCCCCTATACTGAGCAGTTCTTC

D gene: TRBD1
V gene: TRBV10-1
J gene: TRBJ2-7
clone size: .
CDR3 protein: CARGQGVSEQYF
CDR3 DNA: TGCGCTCGGGGACAGGGGGTTAGTGAGCAGTACTTC

D gene: TRBD1
V gene: TRBV2
J gene: TRBJ1-6
clone size: few
CDR3 protein: CASSNPGQGDSPLHF
CDR3 DNA: TGTGCCAGCAGTAACCCGGGACAGGGGGATTCACCCCTCCACTTT

D gene: TRBD2
V gene: TRBV4-2
J gene: TRBJ2-7
clone size: .
CDR3 protein: CASSQALAGGYEQYF
CDR3 DNA: TGTGCCAGCAGCCAAGCTCTAGCGGGAGGGTACGAGCAGTACTTC

D gene: .
V gene: TRBV7-3
J gene: TRBJ2-3
clone size: few
CDR3 protein: CASSFGALSTDTQYF
CDR3 DNA: TGTGCCAGCAGCTTTGGGGCCCTTAGCACAGATACGCAGTATTTT

D gene: .
V gene: TRBV28
J gene: TRBJ2-2
clone size: .
CDR3 protein: CASNFGGTNTGELFF
CDR3 DNA: TGTGCCAGCAACTTTGGGGGGACGAACACCGGGGAGCTGTTTTTT

D gene: TRBD2
V gene: TRBV15
J gene: TRBJ2-3
clone size: .
CDR3 protein: CATSGTSGEVSTDTQYF
CDR3 DNA: TGTGCCACCAGCGGCACTAGCGGGGAAGTCAGCACAGATACGCAGTATTTT

D gene: TRBD2
V gene: TRBV7-9
J gene: TRBJ2-7
clone size: .
CDR3 protein: CASSFFYAGATYEQYF
CDR3 DNA: TGTGCCAGCAGCTTCTTCTACGCGGGAGCCACCTACGAGCAGTACTTC